Each of the 14 T cell receptor beta chains below was sequenced from the same sample in a study of cytomegalovirus exposure and HLA in healthy donors. The PCR had 60 Vbeta and 13 Jbeta primers. Libraries were prepared by immunoSEQ multiplex PCR; TCRdb keeps only in-frame clonotypes and omits some of them. The data show roughly 98,000 clones, over 75% seen once. The sample comprised PBMCs. These receptors were obtained from a man aged 40-50 years in good health and CMV-seronegative.

The chain links TRBV11-3 to TRBJ2-1, with D possibly TRBD1 on 5 matching bases. Germline CDR1 reads SGHNT; CDR2 reads YENEEA. Trimming cost V 2 bases and J 8 bases, with 7 bases left between them. This CDR3 is 12 amino acids long. CDR3 nucleotide sequence: TGTGCCAGCAGCTTAAAGGGGCATGAGCAGTTCTTC. Residues: CASSLKGHEQFF.

The rearrangement links TRBV5-4 to TRBJ1-5; no firm D call. The CDR3 runs 14 residues. The germline gives CDR1 SGHNT, CDR2 YYREEE (reference sequence). The germline V and J ends were trimmed by 0 bases and 0 bases, with 4 bases remaining between them. CDR3 residues: CASSLVGSNQPQHF. CDR3 coding DNA: TGTGCCAGCAGCTTGGTCGGTAGCAATCAGCCCCAGCATTTT.

This clone was detected once. The rearrangement joins TRBV6-1 to TRBJ1-3; a possible D gene is TRBD1 (6 bases). V shed 0 bases and J shed 6 bases, with 15 bases lying between them. CDR3 length equals 16 residues. The germline V gene encodes CDR1 MNHNS and CDR2 SASEGT. CDR3 sequence: CASSEAGQGKANTIYF. The CDR3 DNA follows: TGTGCCAGCAGTGAAGCGGGTCAGGGGAAGGCAAACACCATATATTTT.

The chain is built from TRBV18 and TRBJ1-1; the D gene is possibly TRBD1 (6 bases). There are 16 residues in the CDR3. Germline values: CDR1 KGHSH, CDR2 LQKENI. The V end lost 6 bases, the J end lost 2 bases, and 19 bases lay between the germline ends. The DNA of the CDR3 is TGTGCCAGCTCGCCGAAACAGGGTTTGGGTAACACTGAAGCTTTCTTT. Amino acids: CASSPKQGLGNTEAFF.

This chain's CDR3 is CASRDRVRQPQHF. Here the CDR3 DNA reads TGTGCCAGCAGGGACAGGGTCCGCCAGCCCCAGCATTTT. This sequence joins TRBV2 and TRBJ1-5, with TRBD1 identical over 8 bases. The J segment lost 7 bases and the V segment lost 6 bases, leaving 5 bases of the junction unmatched. In germline, CDR1 is SNHLY, CDR2 FYNNEI. This CDR3 comprises 13 residues.

The chain uses TRBV14 and TRBJ1-6, with 9 nucleotides matching TRBD1. CDR1 is SGHDN, CDR2 FVKESK, per germline. The trim removed 5 bases at V and 7 bases at J, leaving 3 bases unmatched. This CDR3 has 14 amino acids. CDR3 residues: CASSFGTGNSPLHF. The CDR3 nucleotides are TGTGCCAGCAGCTTTGGGACAGGGAATTCACCCCTCCACTTT.

The V call is TRBV28, the J call TRBJ2-7; 11 positions agree with TRBD1. The CDR3 contains 15 residues. V shed 8 bases and J 4 bases; nucleotides not matched to a gene: 10. Germline-derived CDR1 and CDR2 are MDHEN and SYDVKM. CDR3 coding DNA: TGTGCCAGCGGCCCCCCGGGACAGGGGGGTTACGAGCAGTACTTC. Amino acids: CASGPPGQGGYEQYF.

The genes are TRBV7-6 and TRBJ1-1; D is perhaps TRBD1 (5 bases). Looked up from germline, CDR1 is SGHVS and CDR2 is FNYEAQ. Trimming removed 6 bases from V and 1 base from J, with 12 bases in between. The CDR3 totals 14 residues. DNA for the CDR3: TGTGCCAGCAGACGCGTTGACAGGAACACTGAAGCTTTCTTT. Its translation is CASRRVDRNTEAFF.

In DNA, the CDR3 is TGCGCCAGCAGACGATCAGCAGATACGCAGTATTTT. Protein: CASRRSADTQYF. The chain recombines TRBV5-1 with TRBJ2-3; D gene ambiguous. Between the trimmed V and J ends, which lost 5 bases and 4 bases, there was a span of 8 bases. CDR3 length equals 12 residues. Looked up from germline, CDR1 is SGHRS and CDR2 is YFSETQ.

The CDR3 DNA follows: TGTGCCAGCAGCCCCTGGGACAGGTTAAATCAAGAGACCCAGTACTTC. It is translated as CASSPWDRLNQETQYF. The genes are TRBV27 and TRBJ2-5; 8 bases map to TRBD1. Germline assignment: CDR1 MNHEY and CDR2 SMNVEV (reference sequence). V lost 6 bases and J lost 2; bases outside the gene matches: 11. The CDR3 is 16 amino acids.

J is TRBJ1-2 and V is TRBV28; D gene uncertain. Trimming removed 3 bases at V and 2 bases at J, with 13 bases between. This CDR3 is built from 15 residues. CDR1 is MDHEN and CDR2 is SYDVKM in the germline V gene. CDR3 bases: TGTGCCAGCAGTTTTGTAGGAGGCAAGAACTATGGCTACACCTTC. Translating gives CASSFVGGKNYGYTF.

The chain is built from TRBV9 and TRBJ1-1; TRBD1 matches at 7 bases. Losses at the gene ends were 0 bases for V and 4 bases for J; bases not matched to a gene: 6. The CDR3 consists of 15 residues. The germline V gene encodes CDR1 SGDLS and CDR2 YYNGEE. The CDR3 sequence is CASSVAGGDTTEAFF. The CDR3 bases are TGTGCCAGCAGCGTAGCAGGGGGAGATACCACTGAAGCTTTCTTT.

This chain connects TRBV27 to TRBJ2-1; TRBD2 aligns across 11 bases. This CDR3 region has 17 residues. Germline loops: CDR1 MNHEY, CDR2 SMNVEV (reference sequence). V lost 4 bases, J lost 0 bases, and 5 bases stayed unmatched. CDR3 protein: CASSSRLAGSSYNEQFF. The CDR3 DNA reads as TGTGCCAGCAGTTCCCGACTAGCGGGGAGCTCCTACAATGAGCAGTTCTTC.

The V gene is TRBV5-1, the J gene TRBJ2-1, with 10 bases lining up with TRBD2. This CDR3 spans 15 amino acids. V lost 4 bases to trimming and J lost 9 bases; unmatched junction nucleotides: 10. Germline V gene lookup returns CDR1 SGHRS and CDR2 YFSETQ. The CDR3 nucleotides read TGCGCCAGCAGCCCGTCTAGCGGGAGTAAGGGTGAGCAGTTCTTC. The encoded protein is CASSPSSGSKGEQFF.